The 8 T cell receptor beta chains below were found in one sample sequenced in a study of blood T cell repertoires in COVID-19. Only in-frame clones appear in the TCRdb table, and some are missing; sequencing was by immunoSEQ multiplex PCR. The sample holds roughly 100,000 clones, around 88% seen once. The sample comprised peripheral blood. These receptors came from a woman between 70 and 85 years old with acute or convalescent COVID-19.

The chain links TRBV28 to TRBJ1-6; 8 nucleotides align to TRBD1. CDR3 length: 13 residues. Germline V gives CDR1 MDHEN, CDR2 SYDVKM. V lost 7 bases, J lost 10 bases, and 6 bases stayed unmatched. CDR3 amino acids: CASTGQGGSPLHF. In nucleotides, the CDR3 is TGTGCCAGCACCGGACAGGGAGGCTCACCCCTCCACTTT.

The chain uses TRBV28 and TRBJ2-7; D gene ambiguous. The CDR3 covers 14 residues. Germline V gene sequence: CDR1 MDHEN, CDR2 SYDVKM. The germline V and J ends were trimmed by 3 bases and 3 bases, with 12 bases remaining between them. Here the CDR3 reads CASSFPNRRYEQYF. The CDR3 nucleotides read TGTGCCAGCAGTTTCCCGAACAGACGCTACGAGCAGTACTTC.

The chain uses TRBV9 and TRBJ2-4; 8 bases fit TRBD2. Unmatched junction bases numbered 7, after V lost 3 bases and J lost 8 bases. Germline assignment: CDR1 SGDLS and CDR2 YYNGEE. This CDR3 spans 14 amino acids. This CDR3 is CASSASGSGDIQYF. The CDR3 DNA reads as TGTGCCAGCAGCGCGAGCGGGAGTGGAGACATTCAGTACTTC.

The V call is TRBV7-9, the J call TRBJ2-3, with 11 bases fitting TRBD2. The CDR3 is made up of 19 amino acids. Trimming removed 5 bases from V and 7 bases from J; junction bases left unmatched: 20. In germline, CDR1 is SEHNR, CDR2 FQNEAQ (reference sequence). CDR3 in DNA: TGTGCCAGCAGCAGTACCGGGACTAGCGGAACCGAAACCATCTATACGCAGTATTTT. Encoded protein: CASSSTGTSGTETIYTQYF.

Here the CDR3 DNA reads TGTGCCAGTAGTCTCTCCGGACTAGCGGGAGAGTTAGAGCAGTACTTC. It translates to CASSLSGLAGELEQYF. This chain connects TRBV19 to TRBJ2-7; 13 nucleotides line up with TRBD2. V dropped 5 bases and J dropped 7; count of bases not matched to a gene: 11. The CDR3 is made up of 16 amino acids. CDR1 LNHDA and CDR2 SQIVND come from the germline V gene (reference sequence).

The chain employs TRBV5-4 and TRBJ2-7, with 9 positions matching TRBD1. Trimming cost V 3 bases and J 4 bases; bases outside gene matches: 5. This CDR3 comprises 14 residues. The germline V gene has CDR1 SGHNT and CDR2 YYREEE (reference sequence). This chain's CDR3 is CASSWDRELYEQYF. The CDR3 DNA is TGTGCCAGCAGCTGGGACAGGGAACTTTACGAGCAGTACTTC.

The chain carries TRBV3-1 (or the pseudogene TRBV3-2) and TRBJ2-2; 11 positions match TRBD2. V shed 4 bases, J shed 6 bases, and the junction held 13 bases outside the gene matches. CDR1 and CDR2 (germline): LGHDT, YNNKEL (reference sequence). CDR3 size: 18 residues. This CDR3 is CASSRPSGRSISPGELFF. Here the CDR3 DNA reads TGTGCCAGCAGCCGGCCTAGCGGGAGGTCTATTAGTCCCGGGGAGCTGTTTTTT.

The CDR3 region is CASRGTETYSGANVLTF. The CDR3, as DNA: TGTGCCAGTCGGGGGACAGAAACTTACTCTGGGGCCAACGTCCTGACTTTC. The chain links TRBV3-1 (or the pseudogene TRBV3-2) to TRBJ2-6; the D gene is possibly TRBD1 (7 bases). The CDR3 contains 17 residues. V lost 9 bases and J lost 0, with 18 bases in between. The germline V gene encodes CDR1 LGHDT and CDR2 YNNKEL (reference sequence).